This T cell receptor (beta chain) was sequenced during a study of shared clonotypes between healthy human individuals. Study findings and constraints: All-four-donor shared clonotypes had higher generation probabilities than non-shared clonotypes did.

Germline V lookup: CDR1 SQVTM, CDR2 ANQGSEA. V was pared by 0 bases and J by 12 bases, with 13 bases of the junction left unmatched. This CDR3 is 16 amino acids long. This clone was picked up one time. Its target is unknown. Profiling relied on immunoSEQ multiplex PCR, and the TCRdb table lists in-frame clones only, not all of them. This sample has 1,400,000 or so clones, with about 98.5% found just once. The chain links TRBV29-1 to TRBJ2-1; 11 positions agree with TRBD2. The sequenced material came from naive CD4+ T cells sorted from blood. Subset of the sample: CD45RA+ positively selected. The TCR sequence derives from a man aged 25-45 years in good health. CDR3 bases: TGCAGCGTTGAAGAAGGGCAATCGGTTAGCGGGAGGGGGCAGTTCTTC. Translating gives CSVEEGQSVSGRGQFF.